This TCR beta chain appears in the sequencing data of a study of identical twins. The CDR3 loop spans 12 amino acids. V was pared by 5 bases and J by 10 bases, with 14 bases between. General study points: Partial confounding of zero-insertion analyses by invariant MAIT and iNKT cells was possible.

TCRdb reanalysed the 5' RACE reads using MiXCR and keeps one entry per CDR3 protein. The profile shows some 790,000 distinct CDR3 sequences, around a sixth of them singletons. In the case of this clonotype: Its matching antigen is unknown.

These same data were also listed under a study on T cells expressing NK-cell markers. From that study: There were a handful of donors in whom these clonotypes also led the CD3+CD56-NKG2C+ fraction.

V gene TRBV12-3 or TRBV12-4 combines with J gene TRBJ1-1; D may be TRBD1 (5 bases). The receptor comes from a woman aged 18-29 years in good health. The material sequenced was PBMCs. CDR3 in amino acids: CASSPWPGGAFF. CDR3 coding DNA: TGTGCCAGCAGTCCTTGGCCGGGGGGAGCTTTCTTT.